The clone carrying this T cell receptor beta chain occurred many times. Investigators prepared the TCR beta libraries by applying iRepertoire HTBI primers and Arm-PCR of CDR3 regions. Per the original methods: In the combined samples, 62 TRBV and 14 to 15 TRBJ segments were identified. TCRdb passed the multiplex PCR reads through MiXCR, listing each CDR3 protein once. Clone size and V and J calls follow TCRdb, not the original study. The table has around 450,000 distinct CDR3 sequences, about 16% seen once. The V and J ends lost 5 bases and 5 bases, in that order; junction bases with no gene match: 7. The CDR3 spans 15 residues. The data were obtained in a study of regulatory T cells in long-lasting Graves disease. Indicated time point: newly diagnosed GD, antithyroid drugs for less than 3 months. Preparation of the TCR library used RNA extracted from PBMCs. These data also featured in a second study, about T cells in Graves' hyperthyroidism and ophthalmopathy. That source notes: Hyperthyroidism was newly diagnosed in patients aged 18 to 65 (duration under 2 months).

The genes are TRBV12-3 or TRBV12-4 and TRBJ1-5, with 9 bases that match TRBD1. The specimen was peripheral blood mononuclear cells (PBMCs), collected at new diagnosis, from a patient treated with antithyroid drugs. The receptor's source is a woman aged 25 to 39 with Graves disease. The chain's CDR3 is CASSPGQGTYQPQHF. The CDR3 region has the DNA TGTGCCAGCAGTCCCGGACAGGGGACATATCAGCCCCAGCATTTT.